Listed below are T cell receptor beta chains from one sample, sequenced in a study of cytomegalovirus exposure and HLA in healthy donors. The protocol was immunoSEQ multiplex PCR, while the TCRdb copy is restricted to in-frame clones and leaves out a portion. In the table there are 90,000 to 150,000 clones, more than 65% of which are singletons. Material: PBMCs. The receptors were gathered from a human donor in good health. Both conserved end residues are part of each CDR3. The D gene is left open where the match is weak. Size values are once, few and many counts, or a class for expanded clones, and some rows have none.

>TRBV11-2|-|TRBD1|TRBJ1-2
TGTGCCAGCAGCTTAGATCGGTTCGGGACAGGGGGCGGGGGCTACACCTTC
CASSLDRFGTGGGGYTF
>TRBV7-9|few|-|TRBJ1-1
TGTGCCAGCAGCCCCGGAGGGATTACTGAAGCTTTCTTT
CASSPGGITEAFF
>TRBV7-9|-|-|TRBJ2-1
TGTGCCAGCAGCTTACGGGGGACCACAAACAATGAGCAGTTCTTC
CASSLRGTTNNEQFF
>TRBV7-9|-|-|TRBJ2-7
TGTGCCAGCAGCCAGACTAGTTTTTTGCTCTACGAGCAGTACTTC
CASSQTSFLLYEQYF
>TRBV2|-|-|TRBJ2-1
TGTGCCAGCAGAACAGGACACTCCTACAATGAGCAGTTCTTC
CASRTGHSYNEQFF
>TRBV28|once|TRBD2|TRBJ2-7
TGTGCCAGCAGCCGCGGGACTAGCGGGAGCTACGAGCAGTACTTC
CASSRGTSGSYEQYF
>TRBV6-5|-|TRBD2|TRBJ2-7
TGTGCCAGCAGTTCCACCGGGACTAGGGACTACGAGCAGTACTTC
CASSSTGTRDYEQYF
>TRBV5-4|-|-|TRBJ2-1
TGTGCCAGCAGCTTTGCCGGGGGCTCCTACAATGAGCAGTTCTTC
CASSFAGGSYNEQFF
>TRBV28|few|TRBD2|TRBJ2-3
TGTGCCAGCAGTTTAAAAACTAGCGGGCAGTATTTT
CASSLKTSGQYF
>TRBV4-1|-|-|TRBJ2-3
TGCGCCAGCAGCCACCCGACAGTAAGCACAGATACGCAGTATTTT
CASSHPTVSTDTQYF
>TRBV19|-|-|TRBJ2-1
TGTGCCAGTAGCGTTACTAACTCCTACAATGAGCAGTTCTTC
CASSVTNSYNEQFF
>TRBV27|-|-|TRBJ2-7
TGTGCCAGCAGTTTAGGGGTTAGCGCAACCTACGAGCAGTACTTC
CASSLGVSATYEQYF
>TRBV7-2|once|TRBD1|TRBJ2-7
TGTGCCAGCAGCTTTCGACAGGGACCGAACGAGCAGTACTTC
CASSFRQGPNEQYF
>TRBV10-3|-|TRBD1|TRBJ1-4
TGTGCCATCAGGGGACAGGGATACAATGAAAAACTGTTTTTT
CAIRGQGYNEKLFF
>TRBV27|once|TRBD1|TRBJ2-7
TGTGCCAGCAGTCTAAGGGGGCCGGGACAGGGGCCCTACGAGCAGTACTTC
CASSLRGPGQGPYEQYF
>TRBV6-5|-|-|TRBJ2-1
TGTGCCAGCAGTTACTCGTCCTTGCAGTTCTTC
CASSYSSLQFF
>TRBV19|few|-|TRBJ1-1
TGTGCCAGTAGTATTAGAGGGCAGCGGAACACTGAAGCTTTCTTT
CASSIRGQRNTEAFF
>TRBV25-1|-|-|TRBJ1-2
TGTGCCAGCAGTGATCTGGGAGTACAGAACTATGGCTACACCTTC
CASSDLGVQNYGYTF
>TRBV11-2|-|-|TRBJ2-3
TGTGCCAGCAGCTTCACCGGGTACAGCACAGATACGCAGTATTTT
CASSFTGYSTDTQYF
>TRBV19|once|TRBD1|TRBJ2-5
TGTGCCAGTACCGACCCTTCCGGGACAGGGGGCGAGACCCAGTACTTC
CASTDPSGTGGETQYF
>TRBV13|-|-|TRBJ1-2
TGTGCCAGCAGCGGCCAGGGTCGGTATGGCTACACCTTC
CASSGQGRYGYTF
>TRBV2|-|TRBD2|TRBJ2-1
TGTGCCAGCACAACTAGCGGGAGACATGAGCAGTTCTTC
CASTTSGRHEQFF
>TRBV30|-|TRBD2|TRBJ2-3
TGTGCCTGGAGTAGCGGGAACACAGATACGCAGTATTTT
CAWSSGNTDTQYF
>TRBV4-1|-|TRBD1|TRBJ1-2
TGCGCCAGCAGCCAAGTGCGACAGGGGCCTTACTATGGCTACACCTTC
CASSQVRQGPYYGYTF
>TRBV5-1|-|-|TRBJ1-1
TGCGCCAGCAGTCTACAGGAGTACACTGAAGCTTTCTTT
CASSLQEYTEAFF
>TRBV9|few|-|TRBJ1-5
TGTGCCAGCAGCGTAGGTGAGGGATACAATCAGCCCCAGCATTTT
CASSVGEGYNQPQHF
>TRBV27|-|TRBD1|TRBJ1-6
TGTGCCAGCAGTTTGCAGGGGGCCAATTCACCCCTCCACTTT
CASSLQGANSPLHF
>TRBV5-8|few|-|TRBJ1-1
TGTGCCAGCAGCAGCGTCCCTGAAGCTTTCTTT
CASSSVPEAFF
>TRBV13|-|TRBD2|TRBJ2-1
TGTGCCAGCAGCTATAATAGCGGGAGGGCCTACAATGAGCAGTTCTTC
CASSYNSGRAYNEQFF
>TRBV18|-|TRBD1|TRBJ1-6
TGTGCCAGCTCACCGTGGGAGGGACAGGGGAGAGACGGAGCCCTCCACTTT
CASSPWEGQGRDGALHF
>TRBV10-3|-|-|TRBJ1-1
TGTGCCATCACCCCCGGCGGTTCCACCAACACTGAAGCTTTCTTT
CAITPGGSTNTEAFF
>TRBV19|once|TRBD1|TRBJ2-5
TGTGCCAGTCGTGAGAGCGACAGGGGGCGTGAGACCCAGTACTTC
CASRESDRGRETQYF
>TRBV21-1|-|-|TRBJ2-3
TGTGCCAGCAGCTCCCTGAAGCGGGAGGCTACAGATACGCAGTATTTT
CASSSLKREATDTQYF
>TRBV4-2|-|TRBD2|TRBJ2-1
TGTGCCAGCAGCACTCCTCTTAGCGGGAGGGCGGGTAATGAGCAGTTCTTC
CASSTPLSGRAGNEQFF
>TRBV19|-|-|TRBJ1-5
TGTGCCAGTAGTATATCGGGGGGCGTGGGTCAGCCCCAGCATTTT
CASSISGGVGQPQHF
>TRBV9|-|-|TRBJ1-1
TGTGCCAGCAGCGTAGTCCAGGGCTTGGCCACTGAAGCTTTCTTT
CASSVVQGLATEAFF
>TRBV7-6|-|-|TRBJ1-5
TGTGCCAGCAGCTTAGGTCCGGGGGATCAGCCCCAGCATTTT
CASSLGPGDQPQHF
>TRBV5-8|once|-|TRBJ2-1
TGTGCCAGCAGCTTGGTGGGAGCTTACAATGAGCAGTTCTTC
CASSLVGAYNEQFF
>TRBV28|-|-|TRBJ2-2
TGTGCCAGCAGCCTCGCAGGGGCCGGGGAGCTGTTTTTT
CASSLAGAGELFF
>TRBV10-3|-|-|TRBJ2-5
TGTGCCATCAGTGAAGCTGCACCTCAAGAGACCCAGTACTTC
CAISEAAPQETQYF
>TRBV30|-|TRBD2|TRBJ2-7
TGTGCCTGGACTACCGGGACTAGTGCAGACGAGCAGTACTTC
CAWTTGTSADEQYF
>TRBV11-3|-|-|TRBJ2-7
TGTGCCAGCAGCTCCTTTACGGACGAGCAGTACTTC
CASSSFTDEQYF
>TRBV5-1|-|-|TRBJ1-5
TGCGCCAGCAGCTTGGCGGCGGCAAATGGCAATCAGCCCCAGCATTTT
CASSLAAANGNQPQHF
>TRBV6-5|few|TRBD1|TRBJ2-7
TGTGCCAGCAGTTTACAGGGGGCCAACGAGCAGTACTTC
CASSLQGANEQYF
>TRBV9|few|-|TRBJ2-5
TGTGCCAGCAGCCCACGGTACCCGCAAGAGACCCAGTACTTC
CASSPRYPQETQYF
>TRBV19|once|-|TRBJ2-4
TGTGCCAGTAGTATTGAGGCAGGGGCGGGCATTCAGTACTTC
CASSIEAGAGIQYF
>TRBV6-5|-|TRBD2|TRBJ2-7
TGTGCCAGCGGTCGACTAGCGGGACCACCTTACGAGCAGTACTTC
CASGRLAGPPYEQYF
>TRBV19|-|-|TRBJ2-1
TGTGCCAGTAGTATGAGCCAAAACCCCCCCTACAATGAGCAGTTCTTC
CASSMSQNPPYNEQFF
>TRBV5-6|-|TRBD1|TRBJ2-7
TGTGCCAGCAGCTTGCCCGGACAGGGTGGGCACGAGCAGTACTTC
CASSLPGQGGHEQYF
>TRBV5-1|-|-|TRBJ2-1
TGCGCCAGCAGCCCAAAGGCTGCAGGAAATGAGCAGTTCTTC
CASSPKAAGNEQFF
>TRBV18|-|-|TRBJ1-3
TGTGCCAGCTCACTGGCACCGGCGGACAGCTCTGGAAACACCATATATTTT
CASSLAPADSSGNTIYF
>TRBV5-1|-|TRBD2|TRBJ2-2
TGCGCCAGCCGGGAGGGGACGAACACCGGGGAGCTGTTTTTT
CASREGTNTGELFF
>TRBV6-5|-|-|TRBJ2-2
TGTGCCAGCAGTTCCAGTACCGACAGTCCCACCGGGGAGCTGTTTTTT
CASSSSTDSPTGELFF
>TRBV28|-|TRBD2|TRBJ2-1
TGTGCCAGCAGTTTACAGCGGGAGGGAAAGAATGAGCAGTTCTTC
CASSLQREGKNEQFF
>TRBV2|-|-|TRBJ2-1
TGTGCCAGCAGTGAAGGCGGCAGTTACTCGGACAATGAGCAGTTCTTC
CASSEGGSYSDNEQFF
>TRBV4-2|-|-|TRBJ2-1
TGTGCCAGCAGCCAAGATGGACAACACCCGTTCTTC
CASSQDGQHPFF
>TRBV5-5|-|TRBD2|TRBJ2-1
TGTGCCAGCAGCGGGGGGGGAGCGGGGGAGAACAATGAGCAGTTCTTC
CASSGGGAGENNEQFF